A selection of T cell receptor beta chains follows, all from one sample in a study of T cell responses to AZD1222 COVID-19 vaccine. Sequenced by immunoSEQ multiplex PCR; TCRdb stores in-frame clones only, minus some. The table includes over 150,000 clones, 80% to 95% detected once. Sequences were derived from peripheral blood, sampled on day 0 of AZD1222 vaccination. These receptors were obtained from an adult in good health. CDR3s include the opening cysteine and the closing phenylalanine or tryptophan. The D gene is left open where the match is weak. Clone size is shown for a subset of rows, as once, few, many or a class of expanded clone.

D,J,size,V,DNA,CDR3
TRBD1,TRBJ1-2,NA,TRBV6-6,TGTGCCAGCAGTCCAACATCTCAGGGGGCGAATGGGTATGGCTACACCTTC,CASSPTSQGANGYGYTF
NA,TRBJ1-5,NA,TRBV30,TGTGCCTGGAGTTTGGGACTCCCGAATCAGCCCCAGCATTTT,CAWSLGLPNQPQHF
NA,TRBJ2-3,NA,TRBV28,TGTGCCAGCAGTTCCGTCGAGCGGGGCACAGATACGCAGTATTTT,CASSSVERGTDTQYF
NA,TRBJ2-5,NA,TRBV2,TGTGCCAGCAGTATCCGGTCGCGAGAGACCCAGTACTTC,CASSIRSRETQYF
TRBD2,TRBJ2-4,NA,TRBV19,TGTGCCAGTAGTACCCCCGGGAGGGGGGCCAAAAACATTCAGTACTTC,CASSTPGRGAKNIQYF
TRBD2,TRBJ2-1,NA,TRBV9,TGTGCCAGCAGCGTAGTAAGCGCGGGAGGGCCTGTCGCCAATGAGCAGTTCTTC,CASSVVSAGGPVANEQFF
NA,TRBJ2-3,NA,TRBV6-5,TGTGCCAGCAGTTACTCGTCCAGAACGGATACGCAGTATTTT,CASSYSSRTDTQYF
NA,TRBJ1-1,NA,TRBV7-9,TGTGCCAGCAGCTTAGCGGCAGGGCAGAACACTGAAGCTTTCTTT,CASSLAAGQNTEAFF
NA,TRBJ2-2,NA,TRBV12-5,TGTGCTAGTGGCCTCAGGGAAGCCGGGGAGCTGTTTTTT,CASGLREAGELFF
NA,TRBJ1-2,NA,TRBV12-3/TRBV12-4,TGTGCCAGCAGTCTTAACAGGGATATAGGCTACACCTTC,CASSLNRDIGYTF
NA,TRBJ1-1,once,TRBV25-1,TGTGCCAGCAGTGAAAGGTTGGCGACTGAAGCTTTCTTT,CASSERLATEAFF
TRBD1,TRBJ2-1,NA,TRBV15,TGTGCCTCCGGACAGGGGATGGGCAATGAGCAGTTCTTC,CASGQGMGNEQFF
NA,TRBJ2-7,NA,TRBV29-1,TGCAGCGTTGAAGACAGGGGGGGGAGCGAGCAGTACTTC,CSVEDRGGSEQYF
NA,TRBJ2-7,NA,TRBV27,TGTGCCAGCCTAAACAGGGCGCTAGGGGGCGAGCAGTACTTC,CASLNRALGGEQYF
NA,TRBJ1-1,NA,TRBV15,TGTGCCACCAGCAGAGGAATGACAGGAGCTAGAAACACTGAAGCTTTCTTT,CATSRGMTGARNTEAFF
TRBD1,TRBJ2-3,NA,TRBV4-1,TGCGCCAGCAGCCAAGACCAGGGGGCGCGTGATACGCAGTATTTT,CASSQDQGARDTQYF
NA,TRBJ2-2,NA,TRBV5-1,TGCGCCAGCAGCCCCCCGGCGGCAGTGAGCACCGGGGAGCTGTTTTTT,CASSPPAAVSTGELFF
NA,TRBJ2-3,NA,TRBV14,TGTGCCAGCAGCCAAGGAAAACCTAGCACAGATACGCAGTATTTT,CASSQGKPSTDTQYF
NA,TRBJ2-5,NA,TRBV2,TGTGCCAGCAGGAGGGATCTTAAGGGCCAGTACTTC,CASRRDLKGQYF
TRBD1,TRBJ2-5,once,TRBV13,TGTGCCAGCAGGACAGGATCAAGCGCAGGGGGTCCCCAGTACTTC,CASRTGSSAGGPQYF
NA,TRBJ1-1,NA,TRBV5-6,TGTGCCAGCAGCTTAGGAGACCAGAACACTGAAGCTTTCTTT,CASSLGDQNTEAFF
NA,TRBJ1-5,NA,TRBV23-1,TGCGCCCTTTTAAGAGGGGTGGGAAATCAGCCCCAGCATTTT,CALLRGVGNQPQHF
NA,TRBJ2-1,NA,TRBV11-3,TGTGCCAGCAGCTTGGGACCTTCCTACAATGAGCAGTTCTTC,CASSLGPSYNEQFF
NA,TRBJ1-6,NA,TRBV30,TGTGCCTGGACCTTAACGGGACTTTATAATTCACCCCTCCACTTT,CAWTLTGLYNSPLHF
TRBD1,TRBJ2-5,NA,TRBV19,TGTGCCACCCAAAGGACAGGGTTACAAGAGACCCAGTACTTC,CATQRTGLQETQYF
TRBD1,TRBJ1-2,NA,TRBV19,TGTGCCACCCGGGACAGGCTTTATGGGGGCTATGGCTACACCTTC,CATRDRLYGGYGYTF